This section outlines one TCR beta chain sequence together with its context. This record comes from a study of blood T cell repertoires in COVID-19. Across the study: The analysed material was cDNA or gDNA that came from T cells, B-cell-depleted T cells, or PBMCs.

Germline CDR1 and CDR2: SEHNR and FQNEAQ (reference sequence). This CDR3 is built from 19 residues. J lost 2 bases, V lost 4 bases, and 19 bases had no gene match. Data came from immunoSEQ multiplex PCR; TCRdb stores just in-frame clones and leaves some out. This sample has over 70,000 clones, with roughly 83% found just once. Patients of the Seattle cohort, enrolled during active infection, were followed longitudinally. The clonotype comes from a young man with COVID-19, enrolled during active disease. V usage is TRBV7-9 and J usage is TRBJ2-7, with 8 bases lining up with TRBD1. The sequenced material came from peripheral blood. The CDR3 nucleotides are TGTGCCAGCAGCTCCTCGCCGGGACAGGAGCCTACTTCCCCCTACGAGCAGTACTTC. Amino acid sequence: CASSSSPGQEPTSPYEQYF.